The 26 T cell receptor beta chains in this list originate from one sample, sequenced in a study of T cells in Graves' hyperthyroidism and ophthalmopathy. Researchers took RNA transcripts and amplified the TCR beta CDR3 regions from them. First-round RT-PCR with HTBI primers amplified the TCR CDR3 region. MiXCR, applied by TCRdb to the multiplex PCR reads, yields one record per CDR3 protein. The profile shows nearly 600,000 distinct CDR3 sequences, about 14% of them singletons. Input material: blood. These receptors were obtained from a young woman with Graves' ophthalmopathy.

This clonotype was seen ten or more times. The V gene is TRBV7-9, the J gene TRBJ2-5, with D hard to call. V lost 5 bases to trimming and J lost 2 bases, with 9 bases between them. Germline V gene data show CDR1 as SEHNR and CDR2 as FQNEAQ (reference sequence). CDR3 size: 13 residues. Written as DNA, the CDR3 is TGTGCCAGCAGCACAATACAACAAGAGACCCAGTACTTC. This encodes CASSTIQQETQYF.

The V and J genes are TRBV6-1 and TRBJ2-2; 10 bases line up with TRBD2. This CDR3 is 16 amino acids long. Germline V gene lookup returns CDR1 MNHNS and CDR2 SASEGT. V lost 5 bases, J lost 4 bases, and 7 bases stayed unmatched. This CDR3 reads CASSSLAGEATGELFF. CDR3 nucleotides: TGTGCCAGCAGTTCGCTAGCGGGAGAGGCCACCGGGGAGCTGTTTTTT.

This clonotype was seen many times. This rearrangement joins TRBV7-2 to TRBJ1-2; 11 nucleotides agree with TRBD1. V was clipped by 1 base and J by 12 bases; unmatched bases: 7. The CDR3 is 14 amino acids. Germline-derived CDR1 and CDR2 are SGHTA and FQGNSA. CDR3 sequence (DNA): TGTGCCAGCAGCTTAGATTACGGACAGGGGGCGCACACCTTC. It codes for CASSLDYGQGAHTF. The full variable domain, rest sourced from reference TRBV7-2 and TRBJ1-2, is GAGVSQSPSNKVTEKGKDVELRCDPISGHTALYWYRQSLGQGLEFLIYFQGNSAPDKSGLPSDRFSAERTGGSVSTLTIQRTQQEDSAVYLCASSLDYGQGAHTFGSGTRLTVV.

The chain combines TRBV10-3 with TRBJ2-3; 10 positions agree with TRBD1. V shed 0 bases, J shed 5 bases, and the junction held 5 bases outside the gene matches. This CDR3 spans 16 amino acids. CDR1 is ENHRY and CDR2 is SYGVKD in the germline V gene. For the CDR3, the DNA is TGTGCCATCAGTGAGTCATTTGGACAGGGGGAAGATACGCAGTATTTT. Its translation: CAISESFGQGEDTQYF.

This clonotype was seen ten or more times. Germline is not matched at one junction end, which may reflect a read error. J is TRBJ2-3 and V is TRBV7-8, with TRBD2 matching 8 bases. In germline, CDR1 is SGHVS, CDR2 FQNEAQ. The CDR3 runs to 18 residues. The CDR3 is CASSLAGPTTSSTDTQYF. CDR3 nucleotides: TGTGCCAGTAGCTTAGCGGGACCCACAACCTCTAGCACAGATACGCAGTATTTT.

The chain combines TRBV29-1 with TRBJ2-1; the match to TRBD2 covers 9 bases. CDR3 size: 11 residues. Germline CDR1 is SQVTM and CDR2 is ANQGSEA. The junction had 9 bases not matched to a gene; V was cut back by 6 bases and J by 15 bases. CDR3 residues: CSVDAGGPTFF. In nucleotides, the CDR3 is TGCAGCGTGGATGCGGGAGGGCCTACGTTCTTC.

There are a few counts of this clonotype. CDR3 region: CASSSNRAGTGQFF. CDR3 DNA sequence: TGTGCCAGCAGCTCCAACCGGGCCGGGACTGGGCAGTTCTTC. The genes are TRBV5-5 and TRBJ2-1; a possible D gene is TRBD2 (6 bases). Germline V CDR1 and CDR2: SGHKS, YYEKEE (reference sequence). V was clipped by 3 bases and J by 12 bases, with 19 bases between them. The CDR3 is 14 amino acids.

This clonotype has at least ten counts. This chain links TRBV20-1 with TRBJ2-7, with TRBD1 identical over 9 bases. From germline, CDR1 is DFQATT and CDR2 SNEGSKA (reference sequence). This CDR3 region has 11 residues. V was clipped by 5 bases and J by 6 bases; unmatched bases: 2. The CDR3 here is CSAGQGSEQYF. In DNA, the CDR3 is TGCAGTGCTGGACAGGGGAGCGAGCAGTACTTC.

This clonotype was seen many times. The J gene is TRBJ1-2, the V gene TRBV28, with D uncertain. Trimming left V 0 bases short and J 2 bases short, with 10 bases between. The CDR3 has 15 residues. Per the germline V gene, CDR1 is MDHEN and CDR2 is SYDVKM. The CDR3 loop is CASSLWRSSNYGYTF. CDR3 in DNA: TGTGCCAGCAGTTTATGGAGGAGCTCCAACTATGGCTACACCTTC.

The chain recombines TRBV9 with TRBJ2-1, with D unresolved. This CDR3 region has 15 residues. Trimming removed 0 bases from V and 1 base from J, with 8 bases in between. Germline values: CDR1 SGDLS, CDR2 YYNGEE. The CDR3 DNA reads TGTGCCAGCAGCGTAGGTCGGGCATCCTACAATGAGCAGTTCTTC. This codes for CASSVGRASYNEQFF.

This clonotype was seen at least ten times. The V call is TRBV12-3 or TRBV12-4, the J call TRBJ1-5; TRBD1 is a possible D gene (5 bases). V was pared by 6 bases and J by 4 bases, with 13 bases between. The length of the CDR3 is 14 residues. CDR3 bases: TGTGCCAGCAGCCGGGAGGGACGAAATCAGCCCCAGCATTTT. This codes for CASSREGRNQPQHF.

There are many counts of this clonotype. The chain is built from TRBV24-1 and TRBJ2-5; D unresolved. This CDR3 is built from 14 residues. Trimming removed 9 bases at V and 5 bases at J, with 18 bases between. Germline V gene data show CDR1 as KGHDR and CDR2 as SFDVKD. CDR3 DNA: TGTGCCACCTCCCCAGAAGGGCGGCTCGAGACCCAGTACTTC. This gives the protein CATSPEGRLETQYF.

This clonotype was seen ten or more times. V usage is TRBV28 and J usage is TRBJ1-3; no definite D call. The germline CDR1 and CDR2 sequences are MDHEN and SYDVKM. The germline V and J ends were trimmed by 6 bases and 3 bases, with 12 bases remaining between them. This CDR3 region has 14 residues. Here the CDR3 DNA reads TGTGCCAGCAGCCCACCCTCTTATGGAAACACCATATATTTT. This encodes CASSPPSYGNTIYF.

In its sample, this clonotype was seen many times. The CDR3 here is CASSLSGGGHKKLFF. CDR3 DNA: TGTGCCAGCAGTTTATCGGGGGGCGGACATAAAAAACTGTTTTTT. The rearrangement links TRBV27 to TRBJ1-4, with a possible D match to TRBD1 (6 bases). CDR1 and CDR2 (germline): MNHEY, SMNVEV (reference sequence). V lost 0 bases and J 9 bases, leaving 14 bases between the germline ends. The CDR3 loop spans 15 amino acids.

This clonotype was counted a single time. This may be a read error, as it is one base from a much larger clone. The chain combines TRBV27 with TRBJ2-1; 8 bases fit TRBD2. The CDR3 is 14 residues long. Germline CDR1 is MNHEY and CDR2 is SMNVEV (reference sequence). CDR3 sequence (DNA): TGTGCCAGCAGCTTATCCGGGACTAGAAATGAGCAGTTCTTC. Amino acids: CASSLSGTRNEQFF.

Ten or more counts support this clonotype. V is TRBV6-2 or TRBV6-3 and J is TRBJ2-5; D is perhaps TRBD2 (5 bases). The CDR3 sequence is 14 residues long. CDR1 MNHEY and CDR2 SVGEGT come from the germline V gene. Deletions cut 3 bases from V and 3 bases from J, with 11 bases between. CDR3 sequence reads: CASSYFDYKETQYF. The CDR3 DNA reads TGTGCCAGCAGTTATTTTGACTACAAAGAGACCCAGTACTTC.

V usage is TRBV30 and J usage is TRBJ2-1; a possible D gene is TRBD2 (6 bases). Trimming shortened V by 6 bases and J by 4 bases, and 13 bases separated the two germline ends. The CDR3 extends over 13 amino acids. Germline V gives CDR1 GTSNPN, CDR2 SVGIG (reference sequence). The CDR3 coding sequence is TGTGCCTGTCTAGCGAGGGTTTACAATGAGCAGTTCTTC. Amino acids: CACLARVYNEQFF.

This clonotype was detected many times. The chain has TRBV25-1 and TRBJ2-5, with D tentatively TRBD2 (6 bases). V dropped 0 bases and J dropped 0 bases, with 17 bases sitting between them. Germline values: CDR1 MGHDK, CDR2 SYGVNS. This CDR3 contains 18 residues. CDR3 sequence (DNA): TGTGCCAGCAGTGAATACGGGGCGGGACTCTGGGACCAAGAGACCCAGTACTTC. Translated, it gives CASSEYGAGLWDQETQYF.

This clonotype was recorded a few times. The V call is TRBV12-3 or TRBV12-4, the J call TRBJ2-2; D perhaps matches TRBD1 (6 bases). CDR3 length equals 17 residues. V was shortened by 4 bases and J by 0 bases, with 15 bases between the two germline ends. CDR3 in amino acids: CASSSYDRTANTGELFF. CDR3 bases: TGTGCCAGCAGTTCCTACGACAGGACCGCGAACACCGGGGAGCTGTTTTTT.

Concerning this clonotype itself: One end of the junction varies from germline; a read error may be responsible. This chain joins TRBV6-1 and TRBJ2-7; D possibly corresponds to TRBD2 (7 bases). CDR1 and CDR2 from the germline V gene are MNHNS and SASEGT. The CDR3 sequence is 12 residues long. The CDR3 reads CAGRGGSYEQYF. CDR3 in DNA: TGTGCCGGCAGGGGCGGGAGTTACGAGCAGTACTTC.

A few counts support this clonotype. The V call is TRBV9, the J call TRBJ1-2; 8 bases map to TRBD1. This CDR3 is 17 amino acids long. J was trimmed by 3 bases and V by 0 bases; bases with no gene match: 10. Germline CDR1 and CDR2: SGDLS and YYNGEE. CDR3 in DNA: TGTGCCAGCAGCGTAGGGAAAGGACAGGGTTCCCACTATGGCTACACCTTC. Protein sequence: CASSVGKGQGSHYGYTF.

There are a few counts of this clonotype. The genes are TRBV13 and TRBJ2-6; the D gene is possibly TRBD1 (6 bases). The length of the CDR3 is 22 residues. Germline V lookup: CDR1 PRHDT, CDR2 FYEKMQ (reference sequence). Trimming removed 0 bases at V and 0 bases at J, with 24 bases between. CDR3 residues: CASSLGLLGRGRADSGANVLTF. The CDR3 region has the DNA TGTGCCAGCAGCTTAGGCCTTCTAGGCAGGGGCCGCGCCGACTCTGGGGCCAACGTCCTGACTTTC.

The chain has TRBV7-8 and TRBJ1-1; D might be TRBD1 (5 bases). The germline V gene encodes CDR1 SGHVS and CDR2 FQNEAQ. Between the trimmed V and J ends, which lost 5 bases and 5 bases, there was a span of 24 bases. The CDR3 extends over 17 amino acids. Here the CDR3 reads CASSPPGAGRVRTEAFF. CDR3 nucleotides: TGTGCCAGCAGCCCTCCCGGGGCGGGCAGGGTGAGAACTGAAGCTTTCTTT.

With regard to this clonotype: A much larger clonotype is one base distant, so this may be a read error. V usage is TRBV27 and J usage is TRBJ2-7, with a tentative D call TRBD1 (7 bases). The V gene's germline CDR1 is MNHEY and CDR2 SMNVEV (reference sequence). The CDR3 has 14 residues. In DNA form, the CDR3 reads TGTGCCAGCAGCCTCAAAGGAGGGGGCTACGGGCAGTACTTC. It codes for CASSLKGGGYGQYF.

V usage is TRBV29-1 and J usage is TRBJ1-1; 7 bases match TRBD1. CDR1 is SQVTM and CDR2 is ANQGSEA in the germline V gene. Unmatched junction bases numbered 9, after V lost 7 bases and J lost 10 bases. The CDR3 runs to 11 residues. CDR3 DNA sequence: TGCAGCGGCGGAGGGGGCGTCGGAGCTTTCTTT. Amino acid sequence: CSGGGGVGAFF.

This clonotype appeared many times. This CDR3 is CASSLEGGIYEQYF. Here the CDR3 DNA reads TGTGCCAGCAGCTTAGAGGGCGGTATCTACGAGCAGTACTTC. The chain couples TRBV13 to TRBJ2-7; D is ambiguous. The germline V and J ends were trimmed by 1 base and 3 bases, with 10 bases remaining between them. This CDR3 contains 14 residues. Looked up from germline, CDR1 is PRHDT and CDR2 is FYEKMQ (reference sequence).